Below, one T cell receptor (beta chain) is given with its context. This specimen belongs to a study of blood T cell repertoires in COVID-19. Turning to the study itself: Acute-phase and convalescent COVID-19 samples originated in the United States, Italy and Spain. T cells, B-cell-depleted T cells, or PBMCs supplied cDNA or gDNA.

Original processing notes: The assay estimated nucleated cells by amplifying reference gene primers. Sequenced by immunoSEQ multiplex PCR; TCRdb stores in-frame clones only, minus some. V and J calls and clone size are as listed in that table; D and trimming were resolved from the DNA. This table holds approximately 500,000 clones, 80% to 90% found once. Germline CDR1 reads SGHKS; CDR2 reads YYEKEE (reference sequence). Germline trimming cut 0 bases from V and 9 bases from J; bases unmatched to any gene: 6. CDR3 size: 14 residues. Sequencing was performed on peripheral blood. The sequence was collected from a human donor in a cohort sampled during active COVID-19. The chain employs TRBV5-5 and TRBJ1-5; 7 nucleotides line up with TRBD1. Written as DNA, the CDR3 is TGTGCCAGCAGCTTGGCAGGGGGGACGGGGCCCCAGCATTTT. Protein product: CASSLAGGTGPQHF.